What follows are 20 T cell receptor beta chains derived from one specimen sequenced in a study of cytomegalovirus exposure and HLA in healthy donors. Generated by immunoSEQ multiplex PCR, the TCRdb table keeps only in-frame clones and is missing some. Of about 260,000 clones listed, about 90% are singletons. The specimen was PBMCs. These receptor sequences come from a woman in her 30s in good health and CMV-seronegative.

J is TRBJ2-7 and V is TRBV9; maybe TRBD1 (5 bases). Germline V lookup: CDR1 SGDLS, CDR2 YYNGEE. CDR3 length equals 14 residues. The germline V and J ends were trimmed by 0 bases and 2 bases, with 9 bases remaining between them. The CDR3 sequence is CASSVGQFPYEQYF. Written as DNA, the CDR3 is TGTGCCAGCAGCGTAGGACAGTTTCCCTACGAGCAGTACTTC.

V gene TRBV27 combines with J gene TRBJ2-5; TRBD1 or TRBD2 may be the D gene (5 bases each). Germline CDR1 MNHEY, CDR2 SMNVEV (reference sequence). Trimming removed 5 bases from V and 5 bases from J, with 15 bases in between. The CDR3 totals 14 residues. Written as DNA, the CDR3 is TGTGCCAGCAGTCTGAGGGGTACTTGGGAGACCCAGTACTTC. As protein: CASSLRGTWETQYF.

The chain combines TRBV15 with TRBJ1-2; 7 bases are shared with TRBD1. J was trimmed by 8 bases and V by 3 bases; bases with no gene match: 18. The germline V gene has CDR1 LNHNV and CDR2 YYDKDF (reference sequence). CDR3 length: 17 amino acids. The CDR3 nucleotides are TGTGCCACCAGCAGTCCCGCAGGGGGGGGGAGAAAAGGCGGCTACACCTTC. It yields the protein CATSSPAGGGRKGGYTF.

The chain is built from TRBV11-2 and TRBJ1-2, with TRBD1 matching over 7 bases. This CDR3 comprises 15 residues. The trim removed 5 bases at V and 6 bases at J, leaving 12 bases unmatched. Germline V CDR1 and CDR2: SGHAT, FQNNGV. The chain's CDR3 is CASSLGTTGQDGYTF. The DNA of the CDR3 is TGTGCCAGCAGCCTAGGTACGACAGGGCAGGATGGCTACACCTTC.

The chain uses TRBV19 and TRBJ2-2; TRBD2 might be the D (5 bases). This CDR3 spans 15 amino acids. CDR1 and CDR2 (germline): LNHDA, SQIVND (reference sequence). Trimming left V 2 bases short and J 6 bases short, with 13 bases between. The CDR3 DNA reads as TGTGCCAGTAGTATATTCGGACTGGTTCCCGGGGAGCTGTTTTTT. It yields the protein CASSIFGLVPGELFF.

The chain is built from TRBV28 and TRBJ2-7, with 8 bases matching TRBD1. The V gene end was trimmed by 3 bases and the J gene end by 2 bases; junction bases not matched to a gene: 6. Germline lookup yields CDR1 MDHEN and CDR2 SYDVKM. The CDR3 is made up of 15 amino acids. The CDR3 protein is CASSFRTGRAYEQYF. DNA of the CDR3: TGTGCCAGCAGTTTTCGGACAGGGAGAGCCTACGAGCAGTACTTC.

A remark on this clone: Within the sample, other DNA sequences also encode this same CDR3. The gene calls are TRBV27 and TRBJ2-1; 12 bases are a match to TRBD2. There are 15 residues in the CDR3. From germline, CDR1 is MNHEY and CDR2 SMNVEV (reference sequence). The V segment lost 6 bases and the J segment 6 bases; nucleotides outside the gene matches: 6. The CDR3 reads CASSLLAGGPNEQFF. As DNA, the CDR3 is TGTGCCAGCAGCCTTCTAGCGGGAGGGCCCAATGAGCAGTTCTTC.

The CDR3 DNA follows: TGTGCCAGCCGTCCAGTAGGGGAGAGCAATCAGCCCCAGCATTTT. Amino acid sequence: CASRPVGESNQPQHF. The chain couples TRBV28 to TRBJ1-5; D is possibly TRBD1 (5 bases). CDR1 is MDHEN, CDR2 SYDVKM, per germline. The ends were cut back, 8 bases at V and 1 base at J, with 15 bases in the middle. The CDR3 totals 15 residues.

The chain is built from TRBV10-2 and TRBJ2-1, with 7 bases identical to TRBD2. Germline CDR1 reads WSHSY; CDR2 reads SAAADI. The CDR3 totals 18 residues. V was pared by 10 bases and J by 1 base, with 19 bases of the junction left unmatched. The CDR3 coding sequence is TGCGCCACCAACGGGGGTAGCGGGCAGTTGACGTCCTACAATGAGCAGTTCTTC. Its protein is CATNGGSGQLTSYNEQFF.

The CDR3 region is CASSLNRVYEQYF. CDR3 coding DNA: TGTGCCAGCAGTTTAAACAGGGTCTACGAGCAGTACTTC. The chain combines TRBV27 with TRBJ2-7; a weak D match, TRBD1 (6 bases). The CDR3 is 13 amino acids. The germline CDR1 and CDR2 sequences are MNHEY and SMNVEV (reference sequence). Trimming removed 2 bases from V and 3 bases from J, with 8 bases in between.

This chain links TRBV28 with TRBJ2-1, with 10 bases lining up with TRBD1. CDR3 size: 16 residues. Germline lookup yields CDR1 MDHEN and CDR2 SYDVKM. Trimming cost V 2 bases and J 2 bases; bases outside gene matches: 3. The CDR3 bases are TGTGCCAGCAGTTTACCCGGACAGGGGGCCTACAATGAGCAGTTCTTC. It translates to CASSLPGQGAYNEQFF.

The chain employs TRBV29-1 and TRBJ2-1; TRBD2 agrees at 7 bases. This CDR3 is 14 amino acids long. The germline gives CDR1 SQVTM, CDR2 ANQGSEA. V was clipped by 4 bases and J by 3 bases; unmatched bases: 6. In nucleotides, the CDR3 is TGCAGCGTTGGGGCTAGCGGTAACTACAATGAGCAGTTCTTC. It translates to CSVGASGNYNEQFF.

This chain uses TRBV19 with TRBJ1-3; 7 bases are a match to TRBD1. Unmatched junction bases numbered 4, after V lost 7 bases and J lost 4 bases. Germline V gene data show CDR1 as LNHDA and CDR2 as SQIVND (reference sequence). This CDR3 contains 13 residues. This CDR3 is CASTVTGGNTIYF. The CDR3 bases are TGTGCCAGTACCGTGACAGGGGGAAACACCATATATTTT. Using reference TRBV19 and TRBJ1-3 for the parts outside the CDR3, the full variable domain is DGGITQSPKYLFRKEGQNVTLSCEQNLNHDAMYWYRQDPGQGLRLIYYSQIVNDFQKGDIAEGYSVSREKKESFPLTVTSAQKNPTAFYLCASTVTGGNTIYFGEGSWLTVV.

The chain carries TRBV27 and TRBJ2-7; D is perhaps TRBD2 (5 bases). CDR1 MNHEY and CDR2 SMNVEV come from the germline V gene (reference sequence). The CDR3 length is 14 residues. V was trimmed by 3 bases and J by 0 bases, leaving 9 bases between them. The CDR3 DNA follows: TGTGCCAGCAGTTTTTCGGGGTACTCCTACGAGCAGTACTTC. Its protein is CASSFSGYSYEQYF.

The V gene is TRBV9, the J gene TRBJ2-5; 11 bases are a match to TRBD1. Trimming removed 4 bases from V and 4 bases from J; junction bases left unmatched: 6. The germline gives CDR1 SGDLS, CDR2 YYNGEE. The CDR3 covers 15 residues. The CDR3 nucleotides read TGTGCCAGCAGCACCCGGACAGGGGGCCTAGAGACCCAGTACTTC. This encodes CASSTRTGGLETQYF.

The chain recombines TRBV28 with TRBJ1-2; no clear D gene. CDR3 length equals 12 residues. Germline CDR1 reads MDHEN; CDR2 reads SYDVKM. Trimming stripped 7 bases from V and 6 bases from J, with 12 bases between. CDR3 sequence (DNA): TGTGCCAGCACCAACGTCGGCGATGGCTACACCTTC. This codes for CASTNVGDGYTF.

This clone was detected a few times. CDR3 nucleotide sequence: TGTGCCAGCAGCTTTGGGGATGGCTACACCTTC. Protein product: CASSFGDGYTF. The chain joins TRBV7-2 to TRBJ1-2; D is ambiguous. Trimming took 3 bases from V and 6 from J, leaving 5 bases between them. Germline assignment: CDR1 SGHTA and CDR2 FQGNSA. This CDR3 comprises 11 residues.

The V gene is TRBV10-3, the J gene TRBJ2-3; D unresolved. Germline V lookup: CDR1 ENHRY, CDR2 SYGVKD. The length of the CDR3 is 12 residues. The V and J ends lost 4 bases and 5 bases respectively, with 7 bases between them. The DNA for the CDR3 is TGTGCCATCAGTGCGGAGCGAGATACGCAGTATTTT. Protein: CAISAERDTQYF.

The rearrangement uses TRBV5-1 and TRBJ2-5, with TRBD1 identical over 7 bases. Looked up from germline, CDR1 is SGHRS and CDR2 is YFSETQ. CDR3 length: 16 amino acids. V was pared by 4 bases and J by 5 bases, with 14 bases of the junction left unmatched. In DNA, the CDR3 is TGCGCCAGCAGCCCCGAATGGGCAGGGGGTACGGAGACCCAGTACTTC. Its protein product is CASSPEWAGGTETQYF.

CDR3 amino acids: CASSLRDNEQYF. In nucleotides, the CDR3 is TGTGCCAGCAGTTTAAGGGACAACGAGCAGTACTTC. This rearrangement joins TRBV28 to TRBJ2-7; the D gene is possibly TRBD1 (6 bases). Germline V gene sequence: CDR1 MDHEN, CDR2 SYDVKM. The CDR3 has 12 amino acids. With 2 bases removed from V and 5 bases from J, the gap between germline ends came to 7 bases.